These 28 T cell receptor beta chains were all obtained from the same sample, sequenced in a study of CD8+ T cells in alopecia areata (dated by TCRdb to between 2017 and 2018). The library was obtained by the immunoSEQ multiplex PCR assay. To provide template for TCR sequencing, every sample had RNA extracted and reverse transcribed into cDNA. TCRdb holds this immuneACCESS table with in-frame rearrangements only. Some clones are missing; in checked studies, unresolved V genes explain under half, and the rest has no known cause. This sample holds 150,000 or so clones; around 47% were observed only once. The top ten hold about 6.3% of the sample. The sequencing input was CD4+ T cells sorted from blood. The receptors were sampled from a human donor with alopecia areata.

The DNA of the CDR3 is TGCGCCAGCAGCCCGGGACGGATGGGGGAGCAGTACTTC. The encoded protein is CASSPGRMGEQYF. The chain uses TRBV5-1 and TRBJ2-7; tentatively, D is TRBD1 or TRBD2 (5 bases each). V was trimmed by 4 bases and J by 7 bases, leaving 15 bases between them. This CDR3 has 13 residues. Germline CDR1 and CDR2: SGHRS and YFSETQ.

The chain carries TRBV29-1 and TRBJ1-1, with D tentatively TRBD1 (6 bases). Trimming cost V 4 bases and J 4 bases, with 16 bases left between them. The CDR3 extends over 14 amino acids. Germline V gene data show CDR1 as SQVTM and CDR2 as ANQGSEA. The CDR3 DNA reads as TGCAGCGTTGCTCCTGGGGGGCTAATCACTGAAGCTTTCTTT. Translation gives CSVAPGGLITEAFF.

Note on this clone: Within the sample, other DNA sequences also encode this same CDR3. This rearrangement joins TRBV5-1 to TRBJ1-1, with D perhaps TRBD1 (5 bases). The V end lost 3 bases, the J end lost 0 bases, and 9 bases lay between the germline ends. The CDR3 contains 14 residues. Germline loops: CDR1 SGHRS, CDR2 YFSETQ. The CDR3 loop is CASSSTGVNTEAFF. As DNA, the CDR3 is TGCGCCAGCAGCTCGACGGGGGTGAACACTGAAGCTTTCTTT.

The chain employs TRBV7-9 and TRBJ2-7; D unclear. The CDR3 runs 11 residues. The germline V gene has CDR1 SEHNR and CDR2 FQNEAQ (reference sequence). Trimming removed 3 bases at V and 6 bases at J, with 6 bases between. The CDR3 sequence is CASSFRREQYF. The CDR3 nucleotides read TGTGCCAGCAGCTTTAGGCGCGAGCAGTACTTC.

This clone has more than one count but fewer than ten. This chain uses TRBV11-2 with TRBJ2-3; D call uncertain. The CDR3 is 12 amino acids. Germline values: CDR1 SGHAT, CDR2 FQNNGV. The V end lost 2 bases, the J end lost 4 bases, and 4 bases lay between the germline ends. In DNA form, the CDR3 reads TGTGCCAGCAGCTTAAACGCAGATACGCAGTATTTT. Residues: CASSLNADTQYF.

The V call is TRBV28, the J call TRBJ1-2; no definite D call. The CDR3 is made up of 13 amino acids. V lost 2 bases, J lost 4 bases, and 8 bases lay in between. Germline loops: CDR1 MDHEN, CDR2 SYDVKM. CDR3 coding DNA: TGTGCCAGCAGTTTAGGAGGACTCTATGGCTACACCTTC. As protein: CASSLGGLYGYTF.

This clone was observed a single time. V usage is TRBV4-1 and J usage is TRBJ2-2; unclear D gene. Germline V gives CDR1 MGHRA, CDR2 YSYEKL. V dropped 4 bases and J dropped 7 bases, with 7 bases sitting between them. The CDR3 is 12 residues long. CDR3 sequence (DNA): TGCGCCAGCAGCCCTCAGGTCGGGGAGCTGTTTTTT. This translates into CASSPQVGELFF.

This clone was seen more than once but under ten times. The chain employs TRBV10-3 and TRBJ2-5, with TRBD1 matching 7 bases. CDR3 size: 15 residues. The germline V gene has CDR1 ENHRY and CDR2 SYGVKD. Trimming cost V 5 bases and J 1 base; bases outside gene matches: 7. CDR3 sequence (DNA): TGTGCCATCAGTCGACAGGGAGAGGTCCAAGAGACCCAGTACTTC. It encodes CAISRQGEVQETQYF.

The chain links TRBV2 to TRBJ2-2, with 8 bases fitting TRBD2. V was pared by 3 bases and J by 7 bases, with 10 bases of the junction left unmatched. Germline V lookup: CDR1 SNHLY, CDR2 FYNNEI. The CDR3 is 16 amino acids. The CDR3 protein is CASSEETSALSGELFF. The CDR3, as DNA: TGTGCCAGCAGTGAGGAGACTAGCGCGTTGAGCGGGGAGCTGTTTTTT. Full variable domain (rest looked up from reference TRBV2 and TRBJ2-2): EPEVTQTPSHQVTQMGQEVILRCVPISNHLYFYWYRQILGQKVEFLVSFYNNEISEKSEIFDDQFSVERPDGSNFTLKIRSTKLEDSAMYFCASSEETSALSGELFFGEGSRLTVL.

The chain has TRBV5-1 and TRBJ2-6; possibly TRBD1 for D (6 bases). The germline CDR1 and CDR2 sequences are SGHRS and YFSETQ. Between the trimmed V and J ends, which lost 0 bases and 0 bases, there was a span of 13 bases. The length of the CDR3 is 18 residues. The CDR3 here is CASSLVTRGSSGANVLTF. The CDR3 DNA sequence: TGCGCCAGCAGCTTGGTTACCAGGGGCTCCTCTGGGGCCAACGTCCTGACTTTC.

This clone was counted once. Here the CDR3 DNA reads TGTGCCAGCAGCCCCCGGGCGTCAGGGGGGTTCGAGGAAAACATTCAGTACTTC. Amino acid sequence: CASSPRASGGFEENIQYF. This sequence joins TRBV7-3 and TRBJ2-4, with D possibly being TRBD1 (7 bases). The CDR3 has 18 amino acids. Trimming left V 5 bases short and J 5 bases short, with 25 bases between. The germline CDR1 and CDR2 sequences are SGHTA and FQGTGA. Combining the CDR3 with reference TRBV7-3 and TRBJ2-4 gives the whole variable domain GAGVSQTPSNKVTEKGKYVELRCDPISGHTALYWYRQSLGQGPEFLIYFQGTGAADDSGLPNDRFFAVRPEGSVSTLKIQRTERGDSAVYLCASSPRASGGFEENIQYFGAGTRLSVL.

This clone has a handful of counts. The rearrangement joins TRBV27 to TRBJ1-3; D is ambiguous. CDR3 length equals 14 residues. CDR1 is MNHEY and CDR2 is SMNVEV in the germline V gene (reference sequence). The ends were cut back, 7 bases at V and 0 bases at J, with 10 bases in the middle. This chain's CDR3 is CASKNRGSGNTIYF. CDR3 DNA sequence: TGTGCCAGCAAAAACCGTGGCTCTGGAAACACCATATATTTT.

This chain uses TRBV29-1 with TRBJ2-7, with D possibly being TRBD1 (6 bases). The germline gives CDR1 SQVTM, CDR2 ANQGSEA. The CDR3 loop spans 14 amino acids. The ends were cut back, 5 bases at V and 0 bases at J, with 14 bases in the middle. This chain's CDR3 is CSVFRTDSSYEQYF. The CDR3 nucleotides read TGCAGCGTTTTTCGGACAGATTCCTCCTACGAGCAGTACTTC.

The chain joins TRBV6-6 to TRBJ2-7, with D possibly being TRBD1 (6 bases). V lost 8 bases and J 0 bases, leaving 11 bases between the germline ends. The germline V gene encodes CDR1 MNHNY and CDR2 SVGAGI (reference sequence). This CDR3 comprises 13 residues. The CDR3 is CASYDRTSYEQYF. The CDR3 bases are TGTGCCAGCTATGACAGGACCTCCTACGAGCAGTACTTC.

V is TRBV29-1 and J is TRBJ2-7, with a possible D match to TRBD1 (6 bases). The CDR3 consists of 13 residues. Trimming took off 2 bases at V and 2 bases at J, with 10 bases between the two ends. Germline loops: CDR1 SQVTM, CDR2 ANQGSEA. CDR3 sequence: CSVESGQTYEQYF. The DNA for the CDR3 is TGCAGCGTTGAATCGGGACAAACCTACGAGCAGTACTTC.

J is TRBJ2-1 and V is TRBV2; TRBD2 is a possible D gene (6 bases). CDR3 size: 16 residues. V was shortened by 11 bases and J by 6 bases, with 26 bases between the two germline ends. Germline CDR1 reads SNHLY; CDR2 reads FYNNEI. The CDR3 reads CAPRALRRDFRNEQFF. CDR3 in DNA: TGTGCCCCCAGGGCTCTCCGGCGGGATTTTCGCAATGAGCAGTTCTTC.

The chain joins TRBV5-1 to TRBJ2-5, with no clear D. Trimming took off 1 base at V and 7 bases at J, with 8 bases between the two ends. CDR1 SGHRS and CDR2 YFSETQ come from the germline V gene. CDR3 size: 12 residues. CDR3 residues: CASSLPSVTQYF. The CDR3 DNA is TGCGCCAGCAGCTTGCCATCGGTGACCCAGTACTTC.

There are a few counts of this clone. This rearrangement joins TRBV29-1 to TRBJ2-1; 9 bases are a match to TRBD2. The germline gives CDR1 SQVTM, CDR2 ANQGSEA. The CDR3 sequence is 14 residues long. V lost 7 bases and J lost 9; bases outside the gene matches: 13. CDR3 coding DNA: TGCAGCGCCCGAAATCTAGCGGGAATTGGTGAGCAGTTCTTC. Translation: CSARNLAGIGEQFF.

This clone was counted only a few times. This CDR3 is CASSLDGSSYNEQFF. Here the CDR3 DNA reads TGTGCCAGCAGCTTAGATGGGAGCTCCTACAATGAGCAGTTCTTC. J is TRBJ2-1 and V is TRBV7-2; the D gene is possibly TRBD2 (5 bases). V lost 1 base to trimming and J lost 0 bases, with 7 bases between them. The V gene's germline CDR1 is SGHTA and CDR2 FQGNSA. The CDR3 runs 15 residues.

This rearrangement joins TRBV11-2 to TRBJ2-5; the match to TRBD1 covers 9 bases. This CDR3 region has 14 residues. The germline V gene encodes CDR1 SGHAT and CDR2 FQNNGV. The V and J ends lost 5 bases and 2 bases, in that order; junction bases with no gene match: 3. CDR3 sequence reads: CASSHDRGQETQYF. The CDR3 DNA reads TGTGCCAGCAGCCATGACAGGGGGCAAGAGACCCAGTACTTC.

The chain carries TRBV27 and TRBJ2-2; D remains unclear. V was cut by 1 base and J by 7 bases, with 1 base left in between. Per germline, CDR1 MNHEY and CDR2 SMNVEV (reference sequence). The CDR3 consists of 11 residues. The CDR3 is CASSLFGELFF. The DNA for the CDR3 is TGTGCCAGCAGTTTATTCGGGGAGCTGTTTTTT.

The gene calls are TRBV6-5 and TRBJ1-1; no firm D call. The CDR3 spans 16 residues. V shed 0 bases and J shed 1 base, with 12 bases lying between them. In germline, CDR1 is MNHEY, CDR2 SVGAGI. CDR3 in amino acids: CASSYSTSWANTEAFF. Written as DNA, the CDR3 is TGTGCCAGCAGTTACTCGACTTCCTGGGCGAACACTGAAGCTTTCTTT.

The table lists this clone with a few counts. The V gene is TRBV25-1, the J gene TRBJ2-7; TRBD1 matches 10 bases. Losses at the gene ends were 3 bases for V and 5 bases for J; bases not matched to a gene: 10. The germline V gene encodes CDR1 MGHDK and CDR2 SYGVNS. The CDR3 spans 16 residues. In DNA, the CDR3 is TGTGCCAGCAGTGAGCAACCGGGACAGGGGATACACGAGCAGTACTTC. Protein sequence: CASSEQPGQGIHEQYF.

This clone was seen a handful of times. V gene TRBV5-1 combines with J gene TRBJ2-7, with 9 bases fitting TRBD1. Germline values: CDR1 SGHRS, CDR2 YFSETQ. V shed 4 bases and J 5 bases; nucleotides not matched to a gene: 10. This CDR3 region has 15 residues. The CDR3 spells CASSPGGQGYHEQYF. The CDR3 DNA follows: TGCGCCAGCAGCCCTGGGGGACAGGGATACCACGAGCAGTACTTC.

This clone was counted only a few times. The V gene is TRBV29-1, the J gene TRBJ2-7; TRBD1 matches 10 bases. The trim removed 7 bases at V and 2 bases at J, leaving 5 bases unmatched. This CDR3 region has 13 residues. Germline V CDR1 and CDR2: SQVTM, ANQGSEA. CDR3 sequence reads: CSARTGGTYEQYF. CDR3 in DNA: TGCAGCGCTAGGACAGGGGGGACCTACGAGCAGTACTTC.

V is TRBV27 and J is TRBJ2-5; 9 nucleotides align to TRBD2. CDR1 is MNHEY and CDR2 is SMNVEV in the germline V gene (reference sequence). V lost 1 base, J lost 5 bases, and 11 bases stayed unmatched. This CDR3 is 17 amino acids long. CDR3 sequence reads: CASSLFGGRASRETQYF. DNA for the CDR3: TGTGCCAGCAGTTTATTCGGCGGGAGGGCGAGTAGGGAGACCCAGTACTTC.

This clone was detected a few times. V is TRBV7-9 and J is TRBJ1-2; 9 bases line up with TRBD1. The CDR3 covers 15 residues. With V trimmed by 5 bases and J by 8 bases, 12 bases remained unmatched. The germline V gene has CDR1 SEHNR and CDR2 FQNEAQ (reference sequence). This chain's CDR3 is CASSASGTGLNGYTF. For the CDR3, the DNA is TGTGCCAGCAGCGCCAGTGGGACAGGGCTCAACGGCTACACCTTC.

The chain combines TRBV5-1 with TRBJ2-7; 9 bases agree with TRBD1. CDR3 length equals 17 residues. Germline-derived CDR1 and CDR2 are SGHRS and YFSETQ. V was pared by 3 bases and J by 7 bases, with 17 bases of the junction left unmatched. This CDR3 is CASSWDQDRGAIREQYF. DNA for the CDR3: TGCGCCAGCAGCTGGGATCAGGACAGGGGAGCAATACGGGAGCAGTACTTC.